Below, 8 T cell receptor beta chains from the same sample are listed, as sequenced in a study of spatial heterogeneity in lung cancer. General study results and limits: In tumors, expanded intratumoral alpha and beta TCR counts tracked mutation counts.

The time point is: sample taken at primary tumor resection. MiXCR, applied by TCRdb to the 5' RACE reads, yields one record per CDR3 protein. In the table there are 10,000 or so distinct CDR3 sequences, about 12% of which are singletons. Their recognized antigens are unknown. The specimen comprised lung tumor tissue, sampled at surgery. Receptors were obtained from a male donor with early-stage non-small cell lung cancer.

This clonotype is judged medium-sized. The chain couples TRBV28 to TRBJ2-1, with 8 bases fitting TRBD2. Germline assignment: CDR1 MDHEN and CDR2 SYDVKM. Trimming cost V 2 bases and J 8 bases; bases outside gene matches: 17. The CDR3 contains 18 residues. The chain's CDR3 is CASSLPGPGLGGLDEQFF. The CDR3 nucleotides are TGTGCCAGCAGTTTACCCGGTCCGGGACTAGGGGGGTTGGATGAGCAGTTCTTC.

By its share, this clonotype is medium-sized (0.01 to 0.1%). V usage is TRBV20-1 and J usage is TRBJ1-2; 8 bases map to TRBD1. Losses at the gene ends were 6 bases for V and 6 bases for J; bases not matched to a gene: 12. Germline V gene data show CDR1 as DFQATT and CDR2 as SNEGSKA (reference sequence). The CDR3 length is 14 residues. The CDR3 DNA reads TGCAGTGCAGGATGGACAGGGTTGCTCGATGGCTACACCTTC. Translating it yields CSAGWTGLLDGYTF.

The chain has TRBV5-1 and TRBJ2-2; 7 bases align to TRBD2. The germline CDR1 and CDR2 sequences are SGHRS and YFSETQ. The CDR3 runs to 14 residues. V shed 6 bases, J shed 0 bases, and the junction held 2 bases outside the gene matches. CDR3 nucleotide sequence: TGCGCCAGCAAGCTAGCGGCGAACACCGGGGAGCTGTTTTTT. Translating gives CASKLAANTGELFF.

Many counts were recorded for this clonotype. The V gene is TRBV28, the J gene TRBJ2-3, with TRBD2 matching over 14 bases. Germline CDR1 and CDR2: MDHEN and SYDVKM. There are 16 residues in the CDR3. J was trimmed by 8 bases and V by 4 bases; bases with no gene match: 8. The CDR3 sequence is CASSSQGLAGVGTQYF. CDR3 nucleotides: TGTGCCAGCAGTTCCCAGGGACTAGCGGGAGTTGGTACGCAGTATTTT.

The sample holds many counts of this clonotype. V and J are TRBV7-8 and TRBJ1-1; possible D gene TRBD1, 5 bases. This CDR3 contains 13 residues. From germline, CDR1 is SGHVS and CDR2 FQNEAQ. With 5 bases removed from V and 2 bases from J, the gap between germline ends came to 9 bases. The CDR3 loop reads CASSIDRNTEAFF. The CDR3 DNA is TGTGCCAGCAGCATCGACAGAAACACTGAAGCTTTCTTT.

This clonotype was counted many times. The rearrangement links TRBV7-9 to TRBJ2-3, with unresolved D. Germline CDR1 is SEHNR and CDR2 is FQNEAQ (reference sequence). The CDR3 is 18 residues long. V lost 2 bases and J 5 bases, leaving 23 bases between the germline ends. CDR3 coding DNA: TGTGCCAGCAGCTTAAGGGTGCCGAACAGCCTGGGTGGAGATACGCAGTATTTT. Its protein product is CASSLRVPNSLGGDTQYF.

The sample holds many counts of this clonotype. V is TRBV12-3 or TRBV12-4 and J is TRBJ1-2, with TRBD1 identical over 7 bases. There are 15 residues in the CDR3. J was trimmed by 3 bases and V by 5 bases; bases with no gene match: 9. This chain's CDR3 is CASSPTVGTDYGYTF. In DNA form, the CDR3 reads TGTGCCAGCAGTCCCACGGTAGGGACAGACTATGGCTACACCTTC.

This clonotype was seen at least ten times. This chain uses TRBV20-1 with TRBJ2-7; TRBD2 agrees at 8 bases. The CDR3 runs to 14 residues. CDR1 and CDR2 (germline): DFQATT, SNEGSKA (reference sequence). With 3 bases clipped from V and 2 bases from J, the junction kept 6 bases outside the gene matches. CDR3 DNA sequence: TGCAGTGCTAGTCCACTAGCGGCAACCTACGAGCAGTACTTC. Translating gives CSASPLAATYEQYF.